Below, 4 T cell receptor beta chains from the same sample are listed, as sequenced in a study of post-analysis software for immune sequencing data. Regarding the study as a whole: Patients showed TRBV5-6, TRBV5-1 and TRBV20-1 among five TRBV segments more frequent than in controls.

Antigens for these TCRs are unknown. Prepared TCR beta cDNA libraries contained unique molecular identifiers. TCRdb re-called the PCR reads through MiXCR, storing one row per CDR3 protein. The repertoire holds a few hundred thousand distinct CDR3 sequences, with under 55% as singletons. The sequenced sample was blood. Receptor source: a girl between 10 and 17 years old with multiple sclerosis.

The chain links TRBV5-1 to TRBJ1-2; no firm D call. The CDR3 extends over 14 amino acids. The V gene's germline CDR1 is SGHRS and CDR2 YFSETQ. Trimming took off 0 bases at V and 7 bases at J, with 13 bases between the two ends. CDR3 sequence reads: CASSLGEVRGGYTF. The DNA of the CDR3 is TGCGCCAGCAGCTTGGGAGAAGTCCGCGGTGGCTACACCTTC.

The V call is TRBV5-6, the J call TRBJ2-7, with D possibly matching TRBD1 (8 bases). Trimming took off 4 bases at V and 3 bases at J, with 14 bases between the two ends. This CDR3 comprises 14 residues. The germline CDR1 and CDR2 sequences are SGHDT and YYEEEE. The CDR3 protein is CASSDRGGYYEQYF. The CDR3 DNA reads TGTGCCAGCAGCGACAGGGGAGGGTACTACGAGCAGTACTTC.

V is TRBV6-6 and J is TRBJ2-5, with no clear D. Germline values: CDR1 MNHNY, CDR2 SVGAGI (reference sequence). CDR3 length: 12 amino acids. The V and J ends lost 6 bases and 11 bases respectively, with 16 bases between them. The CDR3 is CASSHAAPEQYF. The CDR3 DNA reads TGTGCCAGCAGCCACGCGGCCCCTGAGCAGTACTTC.

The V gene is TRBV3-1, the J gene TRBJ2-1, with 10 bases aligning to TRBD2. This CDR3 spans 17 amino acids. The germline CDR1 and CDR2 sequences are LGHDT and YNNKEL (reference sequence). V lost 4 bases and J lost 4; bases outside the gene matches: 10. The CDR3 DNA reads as TGTGCCAGCAGCCCCACCTCTAGCGGGAGTTGGTACAATGAGCAGTTCTTC. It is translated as CASSPTSSGSWYNEQFF.